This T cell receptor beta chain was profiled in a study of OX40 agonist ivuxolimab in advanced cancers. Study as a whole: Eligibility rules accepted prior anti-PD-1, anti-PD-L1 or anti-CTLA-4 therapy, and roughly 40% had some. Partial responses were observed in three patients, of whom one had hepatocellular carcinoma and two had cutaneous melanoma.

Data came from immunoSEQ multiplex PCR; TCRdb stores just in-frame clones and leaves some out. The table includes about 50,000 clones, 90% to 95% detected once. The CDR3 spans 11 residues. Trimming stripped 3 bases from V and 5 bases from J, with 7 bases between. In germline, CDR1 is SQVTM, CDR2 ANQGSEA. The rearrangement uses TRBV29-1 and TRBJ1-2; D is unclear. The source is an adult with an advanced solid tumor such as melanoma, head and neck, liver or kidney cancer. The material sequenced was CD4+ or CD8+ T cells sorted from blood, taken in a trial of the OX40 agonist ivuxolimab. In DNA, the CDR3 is TGCAGCGTTGAGCGGGGATATGGCTACACCTTC. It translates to CSVERGYGYTF.